The sequence of this TCR beta chain was determined in a study of cytomegalovirus exposure and HLA in healthy donors. The PCR employed 60 Vbeta primers together with 13 Jbeta primers. Here immunoSEQ multiplex PCR was the method, and the copy in TCRdb shows in-frame clones only, minus some. Of approximately 92,000 clones in the sample, about 71% were seen once. Study observations and caveats: Overall, roughly 150 TCR beta chains were annotated as cytomegalovirus-associated.

A note on this clone: Antigen: not known.

Germline V gives CDR1 WSHSY, CDR2 SAAADI. The CDR3 has 12 amino acids. The junction had 6 bases not matched to a gene; V was cut back by 9 bases and J by 4 bases. This chain uses TRBV10-2 with TRBJ2-7; 7 bases map to TRBD1. The material sequenced was PBMCs. This clonotype was sampled from a man in his 60s in good health and CMV-seronegative. The CDR3 sequence is CARRDRPYEQYF. The CDR3 bases are TGCGCCAGGAGGGACAGACCTTACGAGCAGTACTTC.